This T cell receptor beta chain was profiled in a study of graft-versus-host responses after intestinal transplantation. As for the study in general: Multivisceral, liver-intestinal, or isolated intestinal transplants were given to recipients.

Study findings and constraints: Allograft clonal ratios (graft-versus-host to host-versus-graft) were high in patients who had graft-donor T cell macrochimerism.

Concerning this clone: Its antigen is still unknown.

Produced via immunoSEQ multiplex PCR; TCRdb's table is partial and in-frame only. The repertoire holds about 88,000 clones, with less than 95% as singletons. This CDR3 spans 16 amino acids. V lost 1 base to trimming and J lost 4 bases; unmatched junction nucleotides: 4. From germline, CDR1 is SGHNT and CDR2 YYREEE (reference sequence). The TCR was taken from a human donor who was the organ donor for an intestinal transplant. The sample was unstimulated CD4+ T cells sorted from spleen or lymph node cells, taken before transplant. The rearrangement uses TRBV5-4 and TRBJ2-3; 12 bases line up with TRBD2. The CDR3: CASSLRLAGAADTQYF. For the CDR3, the DNA is TGTGCCAGCAGCTTGAGACTAGCGGGGGCGGCAGATACGCAGTATTTT.